The 16 T cell receptor beta chains presented below share a single source sample, sequenced in a study of T cell responses to AZD1222 COVID-19 vaccine. Using immunoSEQ multiplex PCR, the repertoire was profiled, and TCRdb retains in-frame clones only, with some absent. The sample has about 120,000 clones, around nine tenths seen once. The source was peripheral blood, collected on day 0 of AZD1222 vaccination. These receptor sequences come from an adult in good health.

V gene TRBV6-5 combines with J gene TRBJ2-2; TRBD2 matches at 14 bases. CDR3 length equals 15 residues. Trimming took 6 bases from V and 6 from J; bases not matched to a gene: 3. CDR1 MNHEY and CDR2 SVGAGI come from the germline V gene. The CDR3: CASSRLAGGAGELFF. The CDR3 DNA sequence: TGTGCCAGCAGCAGACTAGCGGGAGGGGCCGGGGAGCTGTTTTTT.

V is TRBV9 and J is TRBJ2-1; TRBD1 might be the D (6 bases). The CDR3 length is 15 residues. V lost 3 bases, J lost 0 bases, and 10 bases lay in between. CDR1 is SGDLS and CDR2 is YYNGEE in the germline V gene. CDR3 region: CASSGTESSYNEQFF. The CDR3 coding sequence is TGTGCCAGCAGCGGGACAGAGAGCTCCTACAATGAGCAGTTCTTC.

This chain uses TRBV24-1 with TRBJ2-1; D perhaps matches TRBD2 (6 bases). V lost 3 bases, J lost 3 bases, and 17 bases lay in between. CDR1 is KGHDR and CDR2 is SFDVKD in the germline V gene. The CDR3 is 17 amino acids. The CDR3 DNA follows: TGTGCCACCAGTGATACCCCCGGAGGGGATAACTACAATGAGCAGTTCTTC. Encoded protein: CATSDTPGGDNYNEQFF.

The rearrangement joins TRBV9 to TRBJ2-3, with a weak D call TRBD2 (7 bases). CDR3 length equals 18 residues. V was trimmed by 3 bases and J by 8 bases, leaving 28 bases between them. Germline V lookup: CDR1 SGDLS, CDR2 YYNGEE. For the CDR3, the DNA is TGTGCCAGCAGCGGTTGTGGGGCGGGGGAGGGACAAGCCGGTACGCAGTATTTT. It specifies CASSGCGAGEGQAGTQYF.

The chain recombines TRBV5-4 with TRBJ2-1; 10 bases are shared with TRBD1. This CDR3 region has 13 residues. Germline loops: CDR1 SGHNT, CDR2 YYREEE (reference sequence). With V trimmed by 7 bases and J by 8 bases, 6 bases remained unmatched. The CDR3 loop reads CASSGQGGDEQFF. In DNA, the CDR3 is TGTGCCAGCTCAGGACAGGGGGGGGATGAGCAGTTCTTC.

In its sample, this clone was seen once. J is TRBJ1-5 and V is TRBV2; 7 nucleotides align to TRBD1. Germline CDR1 SNHLY, CDR2 FYNNEI. This CDR3 contains 14 residues. V shed 4 bases, J shed 4 bases, and the junction held 4 bases outside the gene matches. The CDR3 loop reads CASSAQGVNQPQHF. DNA of the CDR3: TGTGCCAGCAGTGCCCAGGGGGTAAATCAGCCCCAGCATTTT. The full variable domain, its missing parts supplied by reference TRBV2 and TRBJ1-5, is EPEVTQTPSHQVTQMGQEVILRCVPISNHLYFYWYRQILGQKVEFLVSFYNNEISEKSEIFDDQFSVERPDGSNFTLKIRSTKLEDSAMYFCASSAQGVNQPQHFGDGTRLSIL.

The chain joins TRBV18 to TRBJ2-7; TRBD2 agrees at 11 bases. Germline V lookup: CDR1 KGHSH, CDR2 LQKENI. V shed 3 bases, J shed 4 bases, and the junction held 5 bases outside the gene matches. The CDR3 runs to 15 residues. The DNA of the CDR3 is TGTGCCAGCTCACCGACGGGACTAGCGGTGTACGAGCAGTACTTC. Residues: CASSPTGLAVYEQYF.

This clone has a handful of counts. The gene calls are TRBV5-6 and TRBJ2-7, with TRBD1 identical over 8 bases. The CDR3 loop spans 13 amino acids. With V trimmed by 2 bases and J by 4 bases, 2 bases remained unmatched. Germline V CDR1 and CDR2: SGHDT, YYEEEE. The CDR3 coding sequence is TGTGCCAGCAGCTTCAGGGGGCTTTACGAGCAGTACTTC. Translated: CASSFRGLYEQYF.

The chain has TRBV7-8 and TRBJ2-3; no clear D. Trimming pared 1 base from V and 3 bases from J, leaving 8 bases between. Germline V lookup: CDR1 SGHVS, CDR2 FQNEAQ. The CDR3 length is 14 residues. The CDR3, as DNA: TGTGCCAGCAGCTTAGACCCCGGGACAGATACGCAGTATTTT. As protein: CASSLDPGTDTQYF.

The rearrangement uses TRBV10-2 and TRBJ1-4; D is unclear. Trimming pared 7 bases from V and 5 bases from J, leaving 11 bases between. Germline V gene sequence: CDR1 WSHSY, CDR2 SAAADI. The CDR3 length is 13 residues. Written as DNA, the CDR3 is TGCGCCAGCAAGCCCCAATCCAATGAAAAACTGTTTTTT. Translated, it gives CASKPQSNEKLFF.

The chain employs TRBV6-6 and TRBJ2-7; a possible D gene is TRBD2 (5 bases). The CDR3 consists of 13 residues. The V and J ends lost 3 bases and 6 bases respectively, with 12 bases between them. Germline lookup yields CDR1 MNHNY and CDR2 SVGAGI (reference sequence). In DNA form, the CDR3 reads TGTGCCAGCAGTTATGGACTCTGGGGCGAGCAGTACTTC. Amino acid sequence: CASSYGLWGEQYF.

J is TRBJ2-5 and V is TRBV29-1, with 9 bases fitting TRBD2. Losses at the gene ends were 6 bases for V and 5 bases for J; bases not matched to a gene: 13. Germline loops: CDR1 SQVTM, CDR2 ANQGSEA. The CDR3 covers 15 residues. The CDR3 spells CSVLPEGGGVETQYF. The CDR3 DNA is TGCAGCGTGCTCCCAGAGGGCGGGGGGGTGGAGACCCAGTACTTC.

The rearrangement joins TRBV25-1 to TRBJ1-1; possible D gene TRBD1, 6 bases. V lost 5 bases, J lost 11 bases, and 21 bases lay in between. The CDR3 sequence is 14 residues long. Looked up from germline, CDR1 is MGHDK and CDR2 is SYGVNS. CDR3 bases: TGTGCCAGCAGTCCCCTACGAGGGGGTTTGGGTGCTTTCTTT. Translating gives CASSPLRGGLGAFF.

This CDR3 reads CASSLDGRESAQETQYF. The CDR3 DNA follows: TGTGCCAGCAGCTTAGATGGCAGGGAATCGGCTCAAGAGACCCAGTACTTC. The J gene is TRBJ2-5, the V gene TRBV11-2; D possibly corresponds to TRBD1 (5 bases). CDR1 is SGHAT, CDR2 FQNNGV, per germline. CDR3 length: 17 residues. Trimming took 0 bases from V and 2 from J, leaving 16 bases between them.

This chain links TRBV11-2 with TRBJ2-1, with 11 bases matching TRBD2. The CDR3 consists of 16 residues. Germline CDR1 reads SGHAT; CDR2 reads FQNNGV. V gave up 4 bases and J gave up 7 bases; unmatched junction bases: 9. The CDR3 spells CASSSTSGSSPNEQFF. The CDR3 nucleotides read TGTGCCAGCAGCTCCACTAGCGGGAGCTCCCCAAATGAGCAGTTCTTC.

V is TRBV11-2 and J is TRBJ1-2; D call uncertain. The V end was cut by 0 bases, the J end by 8 bases, with 13 bases between. The germline V gene has CDR1 SGHAT and CDR2 FQNNGV. The CDR3 contains 14 residues. CDR3 nucleotide sequence: TGTGCCAGCAGCTTAGATCACGGGGTATGGGGCTACACCTTC. This codes for CASSLDHGVWGYTF. The full variable domain, in which reference TRBV11-2 and TRBJ1-2 provide the parts outside the CDR3, is EAGVAQSPRYKIIEKRQSVAFWCNPISGHATLYWYQQILGQGPKLLIQFQNNGVVDDSQLPKDRFSAERLKGVDSTLKIQPAKLEDSAVYLCASSLDHGVWGYTFGSGTRLTVV.